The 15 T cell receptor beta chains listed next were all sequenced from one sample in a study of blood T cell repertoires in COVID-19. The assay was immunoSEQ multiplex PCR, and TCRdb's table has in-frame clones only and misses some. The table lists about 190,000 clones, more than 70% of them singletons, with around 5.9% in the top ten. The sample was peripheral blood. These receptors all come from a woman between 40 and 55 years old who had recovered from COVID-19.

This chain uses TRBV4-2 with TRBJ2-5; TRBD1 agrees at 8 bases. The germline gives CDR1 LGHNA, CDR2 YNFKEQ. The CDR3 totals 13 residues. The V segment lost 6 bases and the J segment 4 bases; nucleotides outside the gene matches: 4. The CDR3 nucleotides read TGTGCCAGCAGACAACAGGGGGGAGAGACCCAGTACTTC. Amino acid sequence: CASRQQGGETQYF.

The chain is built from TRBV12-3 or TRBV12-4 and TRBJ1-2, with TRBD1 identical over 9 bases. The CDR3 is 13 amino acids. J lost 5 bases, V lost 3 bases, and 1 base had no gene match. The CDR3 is CASSLGQGYGYTF. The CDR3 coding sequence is TGTGCCAGCAGTTTGGGACAGGGATATGGCTACACCTTC.

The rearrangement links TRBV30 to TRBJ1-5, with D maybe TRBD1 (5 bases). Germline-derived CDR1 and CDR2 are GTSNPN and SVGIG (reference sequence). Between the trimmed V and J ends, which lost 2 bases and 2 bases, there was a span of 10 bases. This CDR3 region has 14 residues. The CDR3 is CAWSQLGGNQPQHF. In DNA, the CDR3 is TGTGCCTGGAGTCAATTAGGGGGCAATCAGCCCCAGCATTTT.

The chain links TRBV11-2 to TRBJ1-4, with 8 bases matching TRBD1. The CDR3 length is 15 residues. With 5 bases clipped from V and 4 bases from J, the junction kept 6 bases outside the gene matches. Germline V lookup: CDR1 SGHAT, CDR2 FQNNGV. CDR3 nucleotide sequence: TGTGCCAGCAGCACCCGGACAGGGAGTAATGAAAAACTGTTTTTT. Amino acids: CASSTRTGSNEKLFF.

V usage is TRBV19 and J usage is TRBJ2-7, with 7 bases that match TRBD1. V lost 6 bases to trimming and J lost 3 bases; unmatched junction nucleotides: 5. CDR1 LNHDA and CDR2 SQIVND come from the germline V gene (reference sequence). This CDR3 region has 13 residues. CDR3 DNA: TGTGCCAGTAGCCCGACAGGGATCTACGAGCAGTACTTC. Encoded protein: CASSPTGIYEQYF.

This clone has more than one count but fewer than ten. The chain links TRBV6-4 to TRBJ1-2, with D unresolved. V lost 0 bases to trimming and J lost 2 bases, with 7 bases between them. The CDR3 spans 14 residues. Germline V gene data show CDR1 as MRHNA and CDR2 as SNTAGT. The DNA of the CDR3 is TGTGCCAGCAGTGACTCGTCGGGGAACTATGGCTACACCTTC. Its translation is CASSDSSGNYGYTF.

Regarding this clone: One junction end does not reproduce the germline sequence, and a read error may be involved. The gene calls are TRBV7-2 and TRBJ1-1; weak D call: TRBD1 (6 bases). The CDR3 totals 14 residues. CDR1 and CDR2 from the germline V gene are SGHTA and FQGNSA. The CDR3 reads CASSSGTRNAEAFF. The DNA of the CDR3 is TGTGCCAGCAGCTCCGGGACAAGGAACGCTGAAGCTTTCTTT.

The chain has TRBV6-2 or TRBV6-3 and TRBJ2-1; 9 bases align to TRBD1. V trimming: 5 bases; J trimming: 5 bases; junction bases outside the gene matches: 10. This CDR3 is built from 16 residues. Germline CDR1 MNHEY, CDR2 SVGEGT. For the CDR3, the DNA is TGTGCCAGCAGTCCCCCCGGGACAGGGTTCGACAATGAGCAGTTCTTC. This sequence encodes CASSPPGTGFDNEQFF.

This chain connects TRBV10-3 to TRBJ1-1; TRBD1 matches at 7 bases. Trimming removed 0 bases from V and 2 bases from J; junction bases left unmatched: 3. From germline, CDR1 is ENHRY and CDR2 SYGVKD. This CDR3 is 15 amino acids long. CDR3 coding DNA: TGTGCCATCAGTGAGTCTAGGGGGCTAAACACTGAAGCTTTCTTT. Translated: CAISESRGLNTEAFF.

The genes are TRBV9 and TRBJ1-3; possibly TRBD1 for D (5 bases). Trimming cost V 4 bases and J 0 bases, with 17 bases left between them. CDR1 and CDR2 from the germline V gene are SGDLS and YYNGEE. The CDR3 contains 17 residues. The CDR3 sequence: CASSPGLLHSSGNTIYF. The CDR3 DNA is TGTGCCAGCAGCCCGGGACTGCTCCATTCCTCTGGAAACACCATATATTTT.

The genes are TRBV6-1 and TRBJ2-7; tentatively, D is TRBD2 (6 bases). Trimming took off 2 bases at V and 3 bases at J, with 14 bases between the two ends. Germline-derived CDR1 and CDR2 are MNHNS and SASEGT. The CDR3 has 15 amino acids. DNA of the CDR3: TGTGCCAGCAGTGAAAGAGGCGGGAATAGCTACGAGCAGTACTTC. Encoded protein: CASSERGGNSYEQYF.

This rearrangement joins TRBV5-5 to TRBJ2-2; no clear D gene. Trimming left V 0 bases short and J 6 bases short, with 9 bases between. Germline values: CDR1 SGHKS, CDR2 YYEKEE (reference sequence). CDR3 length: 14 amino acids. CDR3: CASSLAGWPGELFF. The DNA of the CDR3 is TGTGCCAGCAGCTTGGCCGGGTGGCCCGGGGAGCTGTTTTTT.

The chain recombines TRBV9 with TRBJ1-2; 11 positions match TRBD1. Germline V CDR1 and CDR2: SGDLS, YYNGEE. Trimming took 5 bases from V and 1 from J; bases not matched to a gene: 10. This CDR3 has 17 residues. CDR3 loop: CASSARDRGTVNYGYTF. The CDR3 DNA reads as TGTGCCAGCAGTGCCCGGGACAGGGGGACCGTTAACTATGGCTACACCTTC.

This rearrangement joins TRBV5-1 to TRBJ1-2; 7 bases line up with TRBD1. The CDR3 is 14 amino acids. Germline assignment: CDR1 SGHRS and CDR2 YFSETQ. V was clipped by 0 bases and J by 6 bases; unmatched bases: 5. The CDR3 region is CASSLDRGEDGYTF. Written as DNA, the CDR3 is TGCGCCAGCAGCTTGGACAGGGGTGAAGATGGCTACACCTTC.

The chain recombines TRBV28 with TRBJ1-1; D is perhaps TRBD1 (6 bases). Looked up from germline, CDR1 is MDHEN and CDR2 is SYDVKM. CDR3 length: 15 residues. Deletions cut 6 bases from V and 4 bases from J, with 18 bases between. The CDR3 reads CASSRAGAGVTEAFF. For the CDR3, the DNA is TGTGCCAGCAGCCGGGCGGGGGCCGGGGTCACTGAAGCTTTCTTT.